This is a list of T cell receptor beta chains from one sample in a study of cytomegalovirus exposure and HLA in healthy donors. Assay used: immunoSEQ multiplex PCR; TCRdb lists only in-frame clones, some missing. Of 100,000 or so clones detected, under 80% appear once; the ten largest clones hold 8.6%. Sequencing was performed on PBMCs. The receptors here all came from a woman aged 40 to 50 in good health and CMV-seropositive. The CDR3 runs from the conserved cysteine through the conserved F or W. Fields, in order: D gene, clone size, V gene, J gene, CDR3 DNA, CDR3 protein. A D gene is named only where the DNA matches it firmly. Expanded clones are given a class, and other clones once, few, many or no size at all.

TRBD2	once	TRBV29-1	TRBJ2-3	TGCAGCGTTGCTGAGAGACTAGCGGGAGGGATCGGAGGCACGCAGTATTTT	CSVAERLAGGIGGTQYF
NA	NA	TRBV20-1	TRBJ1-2	TGCAGTGCTACAGGGATTGTCTACACCTTC	CSATGIVYTF
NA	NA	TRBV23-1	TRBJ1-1	TGCGCCAGCAGTCGCCGCAATAGGATCCGGAGGACTGAAGCTTTCTTT	CASSRRNRIRRTEAFF
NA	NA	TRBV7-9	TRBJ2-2	TGTGCCAGCAGGGTGCCCCATGTCGAGCGGAATAACACCGGGGAGCTGTTTTTT	CASRVPHVERNNTGELFF
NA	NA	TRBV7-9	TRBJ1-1	TGTGCCAGCAGCCCACAGGGTGGCGGCACTGAAGCTTTCTTT	CASSPQGGGTEAFF
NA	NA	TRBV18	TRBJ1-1	TGTGCCAGCTCACCACCCCCAGGGAACACTGAAGCTTTCTTT	CASSPPPGNTEAFF
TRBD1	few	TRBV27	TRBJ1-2	TGTGCCCCTAGGGCAGGGGGTCGGGTTCTCTATGGCTACACCTTC	CAPRAGGRVLYGYTF
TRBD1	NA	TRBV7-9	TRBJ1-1	TGTTCCAGCAGCTACGGAGGACAGGGAGGCTTT	CSSSYGGQGGF
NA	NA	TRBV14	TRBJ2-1	TGTGCCAGCAACAAGGGGGGGGGTACCTACAATGAGCAGTTCTTC	CASNKGGGTYNEQFF
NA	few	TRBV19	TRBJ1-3	TGTGCCAGTAGTATAGAAGGGAGAGGAGGACTCTCTGGAAACACCATATATTTT	CASSIEGRGGLSGNTIYF
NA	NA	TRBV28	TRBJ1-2	TGTGCCAGCAGTATAGGAGCCCAGCTCAACTACTATGGCTACACCTTC	CASSIGAQLNYYGYTF
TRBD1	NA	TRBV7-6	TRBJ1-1	TGTGCCAGCAGCCCCTTCCGACAGGGCCCGGAAGCTTTCTTT	CASSPFRQGPEAFF
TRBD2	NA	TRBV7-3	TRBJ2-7	TGTGCCAGCAGCCCCGCTGCGGGGGACGAGCAGTACTTC	CASSPAAGDEQYF
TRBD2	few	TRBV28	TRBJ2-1	TGTGCCAGCAGTTTACCCACTCAGGGGACTGTGACTAGCGGGAGGTTATATGAGCAGTTCTTC	CASSLPTQGTVTSGRLYEQFF
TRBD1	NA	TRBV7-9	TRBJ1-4	TGTGCCAGCAGCTTCCGGGACAGGTATAATGAAAAACTGTTTTTT	CASSFRDRYNEKLFF
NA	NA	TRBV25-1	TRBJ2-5	TGTGCCAGCAGTTACACAGGGACGTACCAAGAGACCCAGTACTTC	CASSYTGTYQETQYF
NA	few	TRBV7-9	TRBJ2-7	TGTTCCAGCAGCTTAACCATCGGACAGTTCTCCTACGAGCAGTACTTC	CSSSLTIGQFSYEQYF
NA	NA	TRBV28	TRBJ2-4	TGTGCCAGCAGTTTCGGGGGGCGGCTAGCCAAAAACATTCAGTACTTC	CASSFGGRLAKNIQYF
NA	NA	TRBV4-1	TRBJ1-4	TGCGCCAGCAGCCAAGCGGGGATTGGTGAAAAACTGTTTTTT	CASSQAGIGEKLFF
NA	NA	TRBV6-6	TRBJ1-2	TGTGCCAGCAGAGATACAGGGAGCTTTAACTATGGCTACACCTTC	CASRDTGSFNYGYTF
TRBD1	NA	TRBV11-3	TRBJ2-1	TGTGCCAGCAGCTCACTCACCCGACAGGGTACCTACAATGAGCAGTTCTTC	CASSSLTRQGTYNEQFF
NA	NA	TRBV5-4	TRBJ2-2	TGTGCCAGCAGCTGGGTGGTAGGAGTCCCCGGGGAGCTGTTTTTT	CASSWVVGVPGELFF
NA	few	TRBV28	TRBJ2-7	TGTGCCAGCAGTTACACCTACGAGCAGTACTTC	CASSYTYEQYF
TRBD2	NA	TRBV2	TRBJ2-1	TGTGCCAGCAGTGGGGGACTAGCGGGAGCCTTTTACAATGAGCAGTTCTTC	CASSGGLAGAFYNEQFF
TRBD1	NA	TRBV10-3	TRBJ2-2	TGTGCCATCCGTGGACAGGCGAACACCGGGGAGCTGTTTTTT	CAIRGQANTGELFF
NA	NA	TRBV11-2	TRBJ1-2	TGTGCCAGCAGCTTCCTACGGCAGGACTATGGCTACACCTTC	CASSFLRQDYGYTF
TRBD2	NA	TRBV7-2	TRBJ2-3	TGTGCCAGCAGCTTGACTAGCGGAAGGACAGATACGCAGTATTTT	CASSLTSGRTDTQYF
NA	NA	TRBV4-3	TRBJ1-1	TGCGCCAGCAGCCAATCCGGCCGGGGGGTCACTGAAGCTTTCTTT	CASSQSGRGVTEAFF
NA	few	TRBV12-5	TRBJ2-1	TGTGCTAGTGGTTTAGAAGAGAATGAGCAGTTCTTC	CASGLEENEQFF
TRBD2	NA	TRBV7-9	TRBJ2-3	TGTGCCAGCAGCCGGACTAGCGCCGCAGATACGCAGTATTTT	CASSRTSAADTQYF
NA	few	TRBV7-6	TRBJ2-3	TGTGCCAGCAGCTTCCGACTAGCAGATACGCAGTATTTT	CASSFRLADTQYF
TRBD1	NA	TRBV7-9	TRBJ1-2	TGTGCCAGCACCGCCGGGACAGGGGTAGACGGCTACACCTTC	CASTAGTGVDGYTF
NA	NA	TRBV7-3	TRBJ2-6	TGTGCCAGCAGCTTAAGAGGCACTGGGGCCAACGTCCTGACTTTC	CASSLRGTGANVLTF
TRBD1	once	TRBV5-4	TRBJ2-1	TGTGCCAGCAGCTCCCGACAGGGACGGGATGAGCAGTTCTTC	CASSSRQGRDEQFF
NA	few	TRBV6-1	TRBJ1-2	TGTGCCAGCAGTGATTGGAGGGACTATGGCTACACCTTC	CASSDWRDYGYTF
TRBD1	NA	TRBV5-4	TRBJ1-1	TGTGCCAGCAGCATATACCGGGACAGGGGGACTGAAGCTTTCTTT	CASSIYRDRGTEAFF
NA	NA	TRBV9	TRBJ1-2	TGTGCCAGCAGCGAACGGACAGAGAAAGCTAACTATGGCTACACCTTC	CASSERTEKANYGYTF
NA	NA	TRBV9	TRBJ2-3	TGTGCCAGCAGCCCGAGACTGGCAAGCAATTCCCAGTATTTT	CASSPRLASNSQYF
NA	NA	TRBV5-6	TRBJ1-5	TGTGCCAGCAGCTTGGGTTGGCCCCGAAATCGCAATCAGCCCCAGCATTTT	CASSLGWPRNRNQPQHF
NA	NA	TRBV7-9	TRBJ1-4	TGTGCCAGCAGCTTTGACTCCCAAAGGGAAAAACTGTTTTTT	CASSFDSQREKLFF
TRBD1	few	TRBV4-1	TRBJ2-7	TGCGCCAGCAGCCAAGCCAGGACAGGGGGCTACGAGCAGTACTTC	CASSQARTGGYEQYF
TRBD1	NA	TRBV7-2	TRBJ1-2	TGTGCCAGCAGCTCTGGACAGGGCCTCTATGGCTACACCTTC	CASSSGQGLYGYTF
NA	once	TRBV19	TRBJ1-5	TGTGCCAGTAGTACTTTAGGGGCCCCCCCCCAGCATTTT	CASSTLGAPPQHF
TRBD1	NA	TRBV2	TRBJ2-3	TGTGCCAGCAGTGGTCGGACAGGGACCACAGATACGCAGTATTTT	CASSGRTGTTDTQYF
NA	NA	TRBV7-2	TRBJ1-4	TGTGCCAGCAGCTTGAGTGGTTCGGGGAGGGAGGATGAAAAACTGTTTTTT	CASSLSGSGREDEKLFF
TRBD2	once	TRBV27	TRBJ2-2	TGTGCCAGCAGTGCCCACAGCAGGGGCAGCGGGAGAAGTGGGGAGCTGTTTTTT	CASSAHSRGSGRSGELFF
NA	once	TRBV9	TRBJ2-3	TGTGCCAGCAGCGTAGGAGGACTGGGGAGTTGGAACACAGATACGCAGTATTTT	CASSVGGLGSWNTDTQYF
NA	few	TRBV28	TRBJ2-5	TGTGCCAGCAGTTTATCCGGTCAAGAGACCCAGTACTTC	CASSLSGQETQYF
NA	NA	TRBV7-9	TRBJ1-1	TGTGCCAGCAGCTCTCTCGGGGGAAATGAAGCTTTCTTT	CASSSLGGNEAFF
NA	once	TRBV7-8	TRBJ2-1	TGTGCCAGCAGCTTAGCGTCCCTGTCCTACAATGAGCAGTTCTTC	CASSLASLSYNEQFF
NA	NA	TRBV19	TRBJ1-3	TGTGCCAGTACCCTCGCCAGGGCTGGGAACACCATATATTTT	CASTLARAGNTIYF
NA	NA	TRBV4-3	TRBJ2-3	TGCGCCAGCAGCCCCCACTCCACAGATACGCAGTATTTT	CASSPHSTDTQYF
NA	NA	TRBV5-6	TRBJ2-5	TGTGCCAGCAGCTTGTATCCCGAAGAGACCCAGTACTTC	CASSLYPEETQYF
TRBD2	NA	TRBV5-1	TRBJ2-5	TGCGCCAGCCACCCCCGACTAGCGGGAGCAATGGGCCAAGAGACCCAGTACTTC	CASHPRLAGAMGQETQYF